This T cell receptor (beta chain) was recorded in a study of T cell responses to AZD1222 COVID-19 vaccine. The CDR3 consists of 13 residues. Between the trimmed V and J ends, which lost 0 bases and 0 bases, there was a span of 3 bases. Germline-derived CDR1 and CDR2 are PRHDT and FYEKMQ (reference sequence). Libraries were prepared by immunoSEQ multiplex PCR; TCRdb keeps only in-frame clonotypes and omits some of them. The table records some 47,000 clones, approximately 90% of them present only once. Here the sequenced sample was peripheral blood, taken 28 days after the second AZD1222 dose. This clonotype was obtained from an adult who received the AZD1222 COVID-19 vaccine. This chain connects TRBV13 to TRBJ2-7; D uncertain. The CDR3 loop is CASSLGGSYEQYF. The DNA of the CDR3 is TGTGCCAGCAGCTTAGGGGGCTCCTACGAGCAGTACTTC.